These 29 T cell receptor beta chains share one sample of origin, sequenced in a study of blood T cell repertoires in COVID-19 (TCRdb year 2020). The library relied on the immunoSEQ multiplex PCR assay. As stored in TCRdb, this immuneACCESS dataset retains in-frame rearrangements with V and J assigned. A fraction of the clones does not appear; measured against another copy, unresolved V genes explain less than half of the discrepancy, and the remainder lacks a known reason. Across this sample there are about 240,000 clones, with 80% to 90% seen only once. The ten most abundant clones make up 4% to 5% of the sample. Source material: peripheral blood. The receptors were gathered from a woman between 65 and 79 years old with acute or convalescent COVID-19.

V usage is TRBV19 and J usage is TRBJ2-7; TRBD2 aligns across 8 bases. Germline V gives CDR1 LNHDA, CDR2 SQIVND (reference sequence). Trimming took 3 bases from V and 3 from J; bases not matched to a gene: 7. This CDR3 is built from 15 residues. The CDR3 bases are TGTGCCAGTAGTATCGGGAGGGGTCCTTTCTACGAGCAGTACTTC. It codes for CASSIGRGPFYEQYF.

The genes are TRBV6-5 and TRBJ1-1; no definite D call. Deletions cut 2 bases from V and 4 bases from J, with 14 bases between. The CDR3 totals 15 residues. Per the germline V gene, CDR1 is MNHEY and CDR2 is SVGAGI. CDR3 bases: TGTGCCAGCAGTTACCGAGGACGGGCGGGCACTGAAGCTTTCTTT. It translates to CASSYRGRAGTEAFF.

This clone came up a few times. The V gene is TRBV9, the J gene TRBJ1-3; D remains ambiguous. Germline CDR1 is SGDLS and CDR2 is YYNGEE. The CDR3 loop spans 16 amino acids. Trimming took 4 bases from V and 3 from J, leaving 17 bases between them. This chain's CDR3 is CASSPLGGRGGNTIYF. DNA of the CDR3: TGTGCCAGCAGCCCCCTCGGAGGAAGAGGTGGAAACACCATATATTTT. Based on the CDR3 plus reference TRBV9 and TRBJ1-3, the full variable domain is DSGVTQTPKHLITATGQRVTLRCSPRSGDLSVYWYQQSLDQGLQFLIQYYNGEERAKGNILERFSAQQFPDLHSELNLSSLELGDSALYFCASSPLGGRGGNTIYFGEGSWLTVV.

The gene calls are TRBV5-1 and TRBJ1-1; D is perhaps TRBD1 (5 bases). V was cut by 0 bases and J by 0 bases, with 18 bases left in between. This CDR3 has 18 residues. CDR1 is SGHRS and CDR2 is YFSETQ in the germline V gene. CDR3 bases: TGCGCCAGCAGCTTGGCCGGGCAGGGCGTTTACATGAACACTGAAGCTTTCTTT. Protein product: CASSLAGQGVYMNTEAFF. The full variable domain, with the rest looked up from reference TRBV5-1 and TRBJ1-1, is KAGVTQTPRYLIKTRGQQVTLSCSPISGHRSVSWYQQTPGQGLQFLFEYFSETQRNKGNFPGRFSGRQFSNSRSEMNVSTLELGDSALYLCASSLAGQGVYMNTEAFFGQGTRLTVV.

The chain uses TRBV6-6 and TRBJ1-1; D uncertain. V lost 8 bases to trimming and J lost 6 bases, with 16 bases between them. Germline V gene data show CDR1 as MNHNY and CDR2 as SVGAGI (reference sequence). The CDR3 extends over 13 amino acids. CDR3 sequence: CASSLIPVPEAFF. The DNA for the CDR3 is TGTGCCAGCTCTTTAATCCCCGTTCCTGAAGCTTTCTTT.

CDR3 in DNA: TGTGCCAGCACCTACTGGGGACAGGGGGATTATGGCTACACCTTC. It encodes CASTYWGQGDYGYTF. V usage is TRBV3-1 (or the pseudogene TRBV3-2) and J usage is TRBJ1-2, with TRBD1 matching 11 bases. CDR3 length equals 15 residues. With V trimmed by 7 bases and J by 5 bases, 9 bases remained unmatched. Germline CDR1 is LGHDT and CDR2 is YNNKEL (reference sequence).

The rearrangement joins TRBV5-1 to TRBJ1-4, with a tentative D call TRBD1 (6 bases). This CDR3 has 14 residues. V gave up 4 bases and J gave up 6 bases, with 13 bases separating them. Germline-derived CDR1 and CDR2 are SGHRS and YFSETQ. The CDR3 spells CASSDASGDEKLFF. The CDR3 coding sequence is TGCGCCAGCAGCGATGCCTCAGGGGATGAAAAACTGTTTTTT. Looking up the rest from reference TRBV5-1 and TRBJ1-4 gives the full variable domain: KAGVTQTPRYLIKTRGQQVTLSCSPISGHRSVSWYQQTPGQGLQFLFEYFSETQRNKGNFPGRFSGRQFSNSRSEMNVSTLELGDSALYLCASSDASGDEKLFFGSGTQLSVL.

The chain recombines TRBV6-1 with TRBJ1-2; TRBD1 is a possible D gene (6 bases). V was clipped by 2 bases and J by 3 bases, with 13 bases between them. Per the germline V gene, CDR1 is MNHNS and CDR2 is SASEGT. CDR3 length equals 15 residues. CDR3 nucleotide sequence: TGTGCCAGCAGTGAACACAGGGATGGTCACTATGGCTACACCTTC. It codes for CASSEHRDGHYGYTF.

The CDR3 DNA is TGTGCCAGCAGCAGGCGGGACGGTCAAGGATTGGCTTTCTTT. Protein: CASSRRDGQGLAFF. The J gene is TRBJ1-1, the V gene TRBV13, with D perhaps TRBD1 (5 bases). Looked up from germline, CDR1 is PRHDT and CDR2 is FYEKMQ (reference sequence). The CDR3 extends over 14 amino acids. The ends were cut back, 5 bases at V and 11 bases at J, with 21 bases in the middle.

Here the CDR3 reads CASSLAGNGYEQYF. For the CDR3, the DNA is TGCGCCAGCAGCTTGGCCGGGAATGGCTACGAGCAGTACTTC. The chain has TRBV5-1 and TRBJ2-7; possibly TRBD2 for D (5 bases). In germline, CDR1 is SGHRS, CDR2 YFSETQ. This CDR3 is built from 14 residues. Trimming pared 0 bases from V and 3 bases from J, leaving 10 bases between.

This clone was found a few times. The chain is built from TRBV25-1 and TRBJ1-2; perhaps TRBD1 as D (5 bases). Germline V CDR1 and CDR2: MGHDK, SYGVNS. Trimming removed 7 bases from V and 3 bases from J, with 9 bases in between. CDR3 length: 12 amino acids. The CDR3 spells CASTQGDYGYTF. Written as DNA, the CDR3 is TGTGCCAGCACTCAAGGGGACTATGGCTACACCTTC.

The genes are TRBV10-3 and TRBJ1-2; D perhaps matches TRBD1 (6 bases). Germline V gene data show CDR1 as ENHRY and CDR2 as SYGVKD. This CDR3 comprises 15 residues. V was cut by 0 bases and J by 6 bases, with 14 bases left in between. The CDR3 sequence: CAISESLGAWNGYTF. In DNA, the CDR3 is TGTGCCATCAGTGAGTCCTTGGGGGCTTGGAATGGCTACACCTTC.

The CDR3 coding sequence is TGTGCCAGCAGCTACCGGGAGACCCAGTACTTC. This encodes CASSYRETQYF. This sequence joins TRBV28 and TRBJ2-5; D is undetermined. The V end was cut by 6 bases, the J end by 5 bases, with 7 bases between. The V gene's germline CDR1 is MDHEN and CDR2 SYDVKM. This CDR3 has 11 residues.

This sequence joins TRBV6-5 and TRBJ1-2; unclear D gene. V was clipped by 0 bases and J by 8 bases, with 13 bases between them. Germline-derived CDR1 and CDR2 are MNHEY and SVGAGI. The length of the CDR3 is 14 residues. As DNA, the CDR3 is TGTGCCAGCAGTTACTCGAAGCGGGTTGGAGGCTACACCTTC. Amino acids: CASSYSKRVGGYTF.

The CDR3 sequence is CASSLESGSPTEAFF. In DNA, the CDR3 is TGCGCCAGCAGCTTGGAGTCGGGGTCGCCCACTGAAGCTTTCTTT. The chain links TRBV5-1 to TRBJ1-1; no clear D. V was trimmed by 0 bases and J by 4 bases, leaving 13 bases between them. Germline values: CDR1 SGHRS, CDR2 YFSETQ. The CDR3 totals 15 residues.

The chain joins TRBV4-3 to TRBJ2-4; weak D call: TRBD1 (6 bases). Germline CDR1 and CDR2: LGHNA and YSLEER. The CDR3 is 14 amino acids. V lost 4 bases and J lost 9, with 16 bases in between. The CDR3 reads CASSPQQGSSIQYF. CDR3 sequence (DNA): TGCGCCAGCAGCCCTCAACAGGGATCGAGCATTCAGTACTTC.

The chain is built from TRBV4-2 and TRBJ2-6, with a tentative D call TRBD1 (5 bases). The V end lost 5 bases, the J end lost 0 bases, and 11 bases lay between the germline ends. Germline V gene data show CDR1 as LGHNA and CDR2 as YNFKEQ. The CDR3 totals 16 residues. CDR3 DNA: TGTGCCAGCAGCGCAACAGGAAACTCTGGGGCCAACGTCCTGACTTTC. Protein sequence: CASSATGNSGANVLTF.

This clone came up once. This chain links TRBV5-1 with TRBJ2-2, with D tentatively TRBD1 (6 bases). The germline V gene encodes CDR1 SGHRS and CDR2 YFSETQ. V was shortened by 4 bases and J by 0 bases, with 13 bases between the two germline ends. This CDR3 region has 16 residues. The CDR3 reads CASSRDMGANTGELFF. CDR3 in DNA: TGCGCCAGCAGCCGGGACATGGGGGCGAACACCGGGGAGCTGTTTTTT.

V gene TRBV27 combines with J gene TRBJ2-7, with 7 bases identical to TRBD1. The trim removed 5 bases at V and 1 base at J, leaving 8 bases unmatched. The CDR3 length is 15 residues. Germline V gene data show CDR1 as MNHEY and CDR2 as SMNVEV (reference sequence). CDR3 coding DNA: TGTGCCAGCAGTCCGGGACAGCCTCGGTCCTACGAGCAGTACTTC. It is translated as CASSPGQPRSYEQYF.

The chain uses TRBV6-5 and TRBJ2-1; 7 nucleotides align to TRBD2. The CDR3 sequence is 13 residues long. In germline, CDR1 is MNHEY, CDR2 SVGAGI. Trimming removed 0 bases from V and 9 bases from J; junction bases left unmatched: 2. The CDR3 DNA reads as TGTGCCAGCAGTTACTCAAGCGGGGTTGAGCAGTTCTTC. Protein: CASSYSSGVEQFF.

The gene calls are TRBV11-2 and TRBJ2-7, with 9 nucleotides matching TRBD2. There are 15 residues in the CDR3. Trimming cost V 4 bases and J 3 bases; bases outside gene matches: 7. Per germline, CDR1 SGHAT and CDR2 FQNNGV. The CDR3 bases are TGTGCCAGCAGCTCCAGTAGCGGGGGCCACTACGAGCAGTACTTC. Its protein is CASSSSSGGHYEQYF.

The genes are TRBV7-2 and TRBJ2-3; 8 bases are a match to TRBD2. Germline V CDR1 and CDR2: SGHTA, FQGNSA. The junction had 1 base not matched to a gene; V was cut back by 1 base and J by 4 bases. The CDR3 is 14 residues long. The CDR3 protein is CASSLGAGADTQYF. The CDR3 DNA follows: TGTGCCAGCAGCTTAGGAGCGGGGGCAGATACGCAGTATTTT.

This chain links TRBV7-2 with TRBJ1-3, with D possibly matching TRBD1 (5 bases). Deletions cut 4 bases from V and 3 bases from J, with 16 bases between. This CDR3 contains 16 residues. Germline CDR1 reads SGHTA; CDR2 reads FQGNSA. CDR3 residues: CASSSQFRGNGNTIYF. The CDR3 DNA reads TGTGCCAGCAGCTCTCAGTTTCGGGGGAATGGAAACACCATATATTTT. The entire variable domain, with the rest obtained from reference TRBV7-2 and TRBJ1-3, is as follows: GAGVSQSPSNKVTEKGKDVELRCDPISGHTALYWYRQSLGQGLEFLIYFQGNSAPDKSGLPSDRFSAERTGGSVSTLTIQRTQQEDSAVYLCASSSQFRGNGNTIYFGEGSWLTVV.

The CDR3 region has the DNA TGTGCCAGCAGCTTAGTTAGGGGTTCGCATTCACCCCTCCACTTT. Residues: CASSLVRGSHSPLHF. The gene calls are TRBV7-9 and TRBJ1-6; D possibly corresponds to TRBD1 (5 bases). Germline values: CDR1 SEHNR, CDR2 FQNEAQ (reference sequence). The CDR3 totals 15 residues. Trimming removed 1 base from V and 8 bases from J, with 12 bases in between.

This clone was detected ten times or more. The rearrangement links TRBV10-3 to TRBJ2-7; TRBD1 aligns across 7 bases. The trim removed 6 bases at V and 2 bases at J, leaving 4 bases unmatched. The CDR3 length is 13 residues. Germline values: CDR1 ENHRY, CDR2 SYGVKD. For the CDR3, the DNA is TGTGCCATCAGGCCCGACAGGGCCTACGAGCAGTACTTC. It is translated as CAIRPDRAYEQYF.

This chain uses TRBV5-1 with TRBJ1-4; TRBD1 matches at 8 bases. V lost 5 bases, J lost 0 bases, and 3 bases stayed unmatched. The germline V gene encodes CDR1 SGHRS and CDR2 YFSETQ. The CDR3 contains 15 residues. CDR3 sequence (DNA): TGCGCCAGCAGGGGGACAGGCACAACTAATGAAAAACTGTTTTTT. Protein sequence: CASRGTGTTNEKLFF.

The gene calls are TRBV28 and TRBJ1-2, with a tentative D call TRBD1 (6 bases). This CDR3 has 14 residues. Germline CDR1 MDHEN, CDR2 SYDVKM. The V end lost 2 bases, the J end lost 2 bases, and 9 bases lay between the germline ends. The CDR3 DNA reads TGTGCCAGCAGTTTAGGACAGTTCAACTATGGCTACACCTTC. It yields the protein CASSLGQFNYGYTF.

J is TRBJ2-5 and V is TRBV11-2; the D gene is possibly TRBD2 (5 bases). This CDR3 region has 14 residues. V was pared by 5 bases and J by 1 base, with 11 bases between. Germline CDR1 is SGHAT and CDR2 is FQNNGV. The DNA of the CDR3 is TGTGCCAGCAGCCCCAGGCGGGCCCAAGAGACCCAGTACTTC. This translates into CASSPRRAQETQYF.

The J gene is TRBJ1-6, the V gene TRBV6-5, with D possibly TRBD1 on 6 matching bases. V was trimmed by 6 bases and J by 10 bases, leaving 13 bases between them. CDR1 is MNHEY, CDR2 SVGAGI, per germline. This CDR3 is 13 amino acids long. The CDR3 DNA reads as TGTGCCAGCAGGTTGGCAGGGGAGTCACCCCTCCACTTT. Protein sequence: CASRLAGESPLHF.